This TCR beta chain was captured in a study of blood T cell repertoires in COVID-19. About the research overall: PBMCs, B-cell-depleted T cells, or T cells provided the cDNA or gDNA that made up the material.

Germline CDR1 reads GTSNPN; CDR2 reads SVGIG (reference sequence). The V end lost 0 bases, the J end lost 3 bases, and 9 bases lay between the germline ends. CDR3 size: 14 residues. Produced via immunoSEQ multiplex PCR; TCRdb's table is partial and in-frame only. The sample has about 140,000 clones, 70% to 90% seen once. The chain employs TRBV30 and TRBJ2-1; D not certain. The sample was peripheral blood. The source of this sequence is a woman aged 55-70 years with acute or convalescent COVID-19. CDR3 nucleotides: TGTGCCTGGAGTGTAACGAGTCTCTACAATGAGCAGTTCTTC. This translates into CAWSVTSLYNEQFF.